What follows are 20 T cell receptor beta chains derived from one specimen sequenced in a study of T cell responses to AZD1222 COVID-19 vaccine. Generated by immunoSEQ multiplex PCR, the TCRdb table keeps only in-frame clones and is missing some. Of over 120,000 clones listed, roughly 91% are singletons. This material consisted of peripheral blood, taken on day 0 of AZD1222 vaccination. The receptors come from an adult in good health.

The chain joins TRBV4-1 to TRBJ2-1; 9 nucleotides match TRBD1. The germline CDR1 and CDR2 sequences are MGHRA and YSYEKL. The ends lost 6 bases at V and 4 bases at J; junction bases unmatched: 10. CDR3 size: 16 residues. The CDR3 sequence is CASRGLRDRDYNEQFF. The CDR3 DNA sequence: TGCGCCAGCAGGGGGCTCCGGGACAGGGATTACAATGAGCAGTTCTTC.

V usage is TRBV28 and J usage is TRBJ1-1, with 9 bases lining up with TRBD1. Unmatched junction bases numbered 4, after V lost 4 bases and J lost 7 bases. This CDR3 has 13 residues. Germline V gene lookup returns CDR1 MDHEN and CDR2 SYDVKM. CDR3 in amino acids: CASSSPGQGEAFF. CDR3 coding DNA: TGTGCCAGCAGTTCCCCGGGACAGGGTGAAGCTTTCTTT.

This clone was recorded once. This sequence joins TRBV20-1 and TRBJ2-1; D could derive from TRBD1 or TRBD2 (7 bases each). The germline V gene has CDR1 DFQATT and CDR2 SNEGSKA (reference sequence). V was shortened by 3 bases and J by 8 bases, with 14 bases between the two germline ends. The CDR3 sequence is 13 residues long. CDR3 region: CSASSRGGYEQFF. The CDR3 DNA sequence: TGCAGTGCTAGTTCCAGGGGGGGCTATGAGCAGTTCTTC.

The J gene is TRBJ2-7, the V gene TRBV30; either TRBD1 or TRBD2 may fit D (6 bases each). This CDR3 region has 14 residues. Trimming left V 0 bases short and J 6 bases short, with 15 bases between. Germline CDR1 is GTSNPN and CDR2 is SVGIG (reference sequence). CDR3 in amino acids: CAWSVQLGGAEQYF. CDR3 coding DNA: TGTGCCTGGAGTGTACAATTGGGGGGCGCCGAGCAGTACTTC.

This clone was seen a single time. The chain recombines TRBV9 with TRBJ1-1, with D maybe TRBD1 (6 bases). Germline CDR1 is SGDLS and CDR2 is YYNGEE. The CDR3 sequence is 16 residues long. Trimming cost V 4 bases and J 1 base, with 17 bases left between them. CDR3 protein: CASSPLGDTTNTEAFF. The CDR3 region has the DNA TGTGCCAGCAGCCCTCTCGGGGACACGACGAACACTGAAGCTTTCTTT.

The CDR3 region is CASRDYGYTF. The CDR3 DNA follows: TGTGCCAGCAGGGACTATGGCTACACCTTC. The chain is built from TRBV7-9 and TRBJ1-2; D remains unclear. V was cut by 6 bases and J by 3 bases, with 2 bases left in between. The CDR3 contains 10 residues. The germline V gene encodes CDR1 SEHNR and CDR2 FQNEAQ (reference sequence).

This chain links TRBV10-3 with TRBJ2-5; D is perhaps TRBD1 (6 bases). Germline loops: CDR1 ENHRY, CDR2 SYGVKD. The CDR3 is 16 residues long. Trimming stripped 3 bases from V and 0 bases from J, with 14 bases between. CDR3 sequence: CAISERLGANQETQYF. The CDR3 DNA reads TGTGCCATCAGTGAAAGGCTGGGGGCAAACCAAGAGACCCAGTACTTC.

CDR3 nucleotides: TGTGCCACCCGCCCCGGGGGCAGGGGTCACTCACCCCTCCACTTT. Its protein is CATRPGGRGHSPLHF. The rearrangement links TRBV19 to TRBJ1-6; TRBD1 is a possible D gene (6 bases). Germline V CDR1 and CDR2: LNHDA, SQIVND (reference sequence). Between the trimmed V and J ends, which lost 10 bases and 10 bases, there was a span of 23 bases. The CDR3 length is 15 residues.

The J gene is TRBJ2-2, the V gene TRBV30; D is perhaps TRBD1 (5 bases). Trimming stripped 7 bases from V and 6 bases from J, with 9 bases between. The CDR3 covers 11 residues. CDR1 and CDR2 (germline): GTSNPN, SVGIG (reference sequence). The CDR3, as DNA: TGTGCCTCACAGGTCCCCGGGGAGCTGTTTTTT. Protein product: CASQVPGELFF.

This chain uses TRBV28 with TRBJ1-2; D is perhaps TRBD1 (6 bases). V lost 3 bases and J lost 8, with 19 bases in between. The germline V gene has CDR1 MDHEN and CDR2 SYDVKM. The CDR3 is 15 amino acids. This chain's CDR3 is CASSFGRGGFVGYTF. CDR3 DNA sequence: TGTGCCAGCAGTTTCGGCAGGGGTGGTTTCGTAGGCTACACCTTC.

This chain connects TRBV18 to TRBJ2-7, with TRBD1 matching 9 bases. CDR3 length: 18 residues. Losses at the gene ends were 5 bases for V and 3 bases for J; bases not matched to a gene: 17. Germline lookup yields CDR1 KGHSH and CDR2 LQKENI. The CDR3 here is CASSAGQGKALPIYEQYF. The CDR3, as DNA: TGTGCCAGCTCAGCGGGACAGGGTAAAGCCCTTCCCATCTACGAGCAGTACTTC.

V gene TRBV5-1 combines with J gene TRBJ1-2; D not resolved. The length of the CDR3 is 15 residues. V lost 0 bases and J lost 8, with 17 bases in between. The germline V gene encodes CDR1 SGHRS and CDR2 YFSETQ. CDR3 nucleotides: TGCGCCAGCAGCTTGGTGTCGGCGGACCTTCGGGGCTACACCTTC. Amino acid sequence: CASSLVSADLRGYTF.

The gene calls are TRBV13 and TRBJ2-7, with 11 bases matching TRBD2. With 2 bases clipped from V and 2 bases from J, the junction kept 2 bases outside the gene matches. CDR3 length equals 15 residues. The V gene's germline CDR1 is PRHDT and CDR2 FYEKMQ (reference sequence). The CDR3 DNA is TGTGCCAGCAGCTTAAATAGCGGGGGGGCCTACGAGCAGTACTTC. It encodes CASSLNSGGAYEQYF.

The chain is built from TRBV6-4 and TRBJ2-7; the match to TRBD2 covers 7 bases. Losses at the gene ends were 2 bases for V and 7 bases for J; bases not matched to a gene: 5. CDR1 is MRHNA, CDR2 SNTAGT, per germline. CDR3 length: 13 residues. CDR3 protein: CASSDPPGGEQYF. The CDR3 DNA is TGTGCCAGCAGTGACCCCCCCGGGGGGGAGCAGTACTTC.

V is TRBV4-2 and J is TRBJ1-1, with 9 bases identical to TRBD1. V shed 8 bases, J shed 2 bases, and the junction held 3 bases outside the gene matches. The germline V gene encodes CDR1 LGHNA and CDR2 YNFKEQ. This CDR3 has 13 residues. The CDR3 sequence is CASQQGANTEAFF. Here the CDR3 DNA reads TGTGCCAGCCAACAGGGGGCTAACACTGAAGCTTTCTTT.

J is TRBJ1-6 and V is TRBV6-5, with D uncertain. The V end lost 5 bases, the J end lost 8 bases, and 13 bases lay between the germline ends. CDR3 size: 14 residues. Germline assignment: CDR1 MNHEY and CDR2 SVGAGI. DNA for the CDR3: TGTGCCAGCAGTACCGGTCAAATGGATTCACCCCTCCACTTT. Translating gives CASSTGQMDSPLHF.

The chain recombines TRBV6-2 or TRBV6-3 with TRBJ1-2; 10 positions match TRBD1. This CDR3 comprises 19 residues. Germline V gene data show CDR1 as MNHEY and CDR2 as SVGEGT. Trimming took 2 bases from V and 4 from J; bases not matched to a gene: 16. CDR3 sequence: CASSYPTSLVRDRGYGYTF. CDR3 nucleotides: TGTGCCAGCAGTTACCCCACGTCGCTGGTAAGGGACAGGGGCTATGGCTACACCTTC.

The chain employs TRBV4-2 and TRBJ1-6, with 7 bases identical to TRBD1. This CDR3 has 16 amino acids. V shed 0 bases and J 5 bases; nucleotides not matched to a gene: 4. CDR1 LGHNA and CDR2 YNFKEQ come from the germline V gene. In nucleotides, the CDR3 is TGTGCCAGCAGCCAAGATCTGGGACAGAATAATTCACCCCTCCACTTT. It translates to CASSQDLGQNNSPLHF.

The chain is built from TRBV25-1 and TRBJ2-7, with a possible D match to TRBD1 (5 bases). Germline CDR1 and CDR2: MGHDK and SYGVNS. This CDR3 is 11 amino acids long. Trimming took 8 bases from V and 3 from J, leaving 8 bases between them. The CDR3 region is CASGDSYEQYF. The CDR3 nucleotides read TGTGCCAGCGGAGACAGCTACGAGCAGTACTTC.

The V gene is TRBV29-1, the J gene TRBJ1-1; D not certain. Germline values: CDR1 SQVTM, CDR2 ANQGSEA. This CDR3 has 11 amino acids. V was trimmed by 5 bases and J by 0 bases, leaving 4 bases between them. CDR3 residues: CSVKLNTEAFF. In nucleotides, the CDR3 is TGCAGCGTTAAACTGAACACTGAAGCTTTCTTT.